The T cell receptor beta chain described here comes from a study of vaccination and CD4 T cells after COVID-19. Study background: All convalescent patients were nasal swab PCR positive for SARS-CoV-2; several had mild and one severe disease. General study points: In convalescent patients, a median roughly 84% of post-vaccine SARS-CoV-2-reactive clones appeared only after vaccination.

On this clonotype itself: Its target is not known.

The treatment: approximately 11-day PBMC culture with coronavirus spike peptide pools or control peptides (ViraFEST assay). The Oncomine TCR Beta short-read assay sequenced DNA from cultured CD4+ T cells. From cultured CD4+ T cells, genomic DNA was extracted. MiXCR, applied by TCRdb to the PCR reads, yields one record per CDR3 protein. The table has 9,000 to 15,000 distinct CDR3 sequences, less than 55% seen once. CDR1 and CDR2 from the germline V gene are MGHRA and YSYEKL. V dropped 5 bases and J dropped 7 bases, with 18 bases sitting between them. The CDR3 consists of 16 residues. The chain combines TRBV4-1 with TRBJ1-6, with D tentatively TRBD1 (5 bases). This receptor was taken from a human donor with COVID-19. What was sequenced was cultured CD4+ T cells from blood. For the CDR3, the DNA is TGCGCCAGCAGCGACCACACCGGGACGCCCAATTCACCCCTCCACTTT. It specifies CASSDHTGTPNSPLHF.